These 6 T cell receptor beta chains originate from one sample sequenced in a study of Ad26.COV2.S vaccination and SARS-CoV-2 variants. Treatment defined: around 19 received Ad26.COV2.S at low or high dose, single or two shots; roughly five received placebo; per-sample allocation not given. Following the first vaccine or placebo injection, samples were taken on day 63. Libraries were prepared by immunoSEQ multiplex PCR; TCRdb keeps only in-frame clonotypes and omits some of them. The sample includes hundreds of thousands of clones, 89% of them seen just once. This material consisted of peripheral blood, taken in a trial of Ad26.COV2.S vaccine versus placebo. These receptors all come from a person between 18 and 59 years old who received the Ad26.COV2.S COVID-19 vaccine or a placebo.

DNA for the CDR3: TGTGCCATCAGCAATTACTATGTTGGGACACCCAACACTGAAGCTTTCTTT. Its translation is CAISNYYVGTPNTEAFF. This chain links TRBV10-3 with TRBJ1-1, with D possibly matching TRBD1 (6 bases). There are 17 residues in the CDR3. The V gene's germline CDR1 is ENHRY and CDR2 SYGVKD. V gave up 6 bases and J gave up 2 bases, with 22 bases separating them.

This clone was found once. V is TRBV5-1 and J is TRBJ1-4, with D uncertain. CDR1 and CDR2 (germline): SGHRS, YFSETQ. Deletions cut 0 bases from V and 5 bases from J, with 11 bases between. This CDR3 has 15 amino acids. CDR3 loop: CASSLVEGRNEKLFF. In DNA, the CDR3 is TGCGCCAGCAGCTTGGTGGAGGGCAGGAATGAAAAACTGTTTTTT.

The chain employs TRBV5-1 and TRBJ2-1, with TRBD1 identical over 10 bases. This CDR3 is built from 15 residues. Looked up from germline, CDR1 is SGHRS and CDR2 is YFSETQ. V lost 5 bases to trimming and J lost 6 bases; unmatched junction nucleotides: 8. CDR3 in DNA: TGCGCCAGCAGACGGGACAGGGGAAACGTCAATGAGCAGTTCTTC. As protein: CASRRDRGNVNEQFF.

The genes are TRBV10-1 and TRBJ2-1, with 8 bases fitting TRBD2. This CDR3 region has 13 residues. Per germline, CDR1 WNHNN and CDR2 SYGVQD (reference sequence). The junction had 3 bases not matched to a gene; V was cut back by 7 bases and J by 4 bases. The CDR3 here is CASMERGYNEQFF. Here the CDR3 DNA reads TGCGCCAGCATGGAGCGGGGGTACAATGAGCAGTTCTTC.

This chain links TRBV4-2 with TRBJ1-4, with 12 bases fitting TRBD1. The trim removed 3 bases at V and 7 bases at J, leaving 6 bases unmatched. CDR3 length: 16 amino acids. Germline V CDR1 and CDR2: LGHNA, YNFKEQ. CDR3 DNA sequence: TGTGCCAGCAGCCATCCCCGGGACAGGGGGCGTGAAAAACTGTTTTTT. Protein: CASSHPRDRGREKLFF.

The chain joins TRBV25-1 to TRBJ2-3; D may be TRBD2 (7 bases). CDR1 MGHDK and CDR2 SYGVNS come from the germline V gene. V was trimmed by 4 bases and J by 4 bases, leaving 15 bases between them. The CDR3 totals 15 residues. The DNA of the CDR3 is TGTGCCAGCAGTGGTAGTAGGGGGGGCCCAGATACGCAGTATTTT. It codes for CASSGSRGGPDTQYF.